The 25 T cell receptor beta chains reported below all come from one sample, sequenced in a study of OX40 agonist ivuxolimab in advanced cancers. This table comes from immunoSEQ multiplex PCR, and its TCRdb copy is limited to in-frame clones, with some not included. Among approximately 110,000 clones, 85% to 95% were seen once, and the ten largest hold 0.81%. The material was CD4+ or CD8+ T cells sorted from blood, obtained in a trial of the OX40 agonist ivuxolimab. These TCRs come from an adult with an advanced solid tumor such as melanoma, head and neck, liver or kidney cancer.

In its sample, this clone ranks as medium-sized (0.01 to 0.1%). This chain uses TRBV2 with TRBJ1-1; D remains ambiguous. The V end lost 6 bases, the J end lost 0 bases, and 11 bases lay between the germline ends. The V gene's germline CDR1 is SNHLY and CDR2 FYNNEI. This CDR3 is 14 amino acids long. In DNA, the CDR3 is TGTGCCAGCAGGGTCCCGGTGATGAACACTGAAGCTTTCTTT. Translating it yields CASRVPVMNTEAFF.

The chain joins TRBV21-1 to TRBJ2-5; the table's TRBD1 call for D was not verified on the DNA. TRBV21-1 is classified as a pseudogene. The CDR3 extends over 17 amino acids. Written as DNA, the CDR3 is TGTGCCAGCAGCAAAAGGAAGGGCGAACAGGTCAAGGAGACCCAGTACTTC. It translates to CASSKRKGEQVKETQYF.

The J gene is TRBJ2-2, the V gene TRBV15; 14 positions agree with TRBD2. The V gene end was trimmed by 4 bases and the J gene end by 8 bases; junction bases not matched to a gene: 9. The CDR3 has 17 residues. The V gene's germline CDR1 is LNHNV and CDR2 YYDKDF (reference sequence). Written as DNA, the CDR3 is TGTGCCACCAGCATAGTGGGACTAGCGGGAGTATCGGGGGAGCTGTTTTTT. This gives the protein CATSIVGLAGVSGELFF. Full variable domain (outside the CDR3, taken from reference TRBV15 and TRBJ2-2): DAMVIQNPRYQVTQFGKPVTLSCSQTLNHNVMYWYQQKSSQAPKLLFHYYDKDFNNEADTPDNFQSRRPNTSFCFLDIRSPGLGDTAMYLCATSIVGLAGVSGELFFGEGSRLTVL.

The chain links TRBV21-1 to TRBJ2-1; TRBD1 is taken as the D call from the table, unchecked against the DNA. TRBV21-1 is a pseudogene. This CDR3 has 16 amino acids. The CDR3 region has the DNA TGTGCCAGCAGCAAAGCGCTCCAGGGAAAGGACAATGAGCAGTTCTTC. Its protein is CASSKALQGKDNEQFF.

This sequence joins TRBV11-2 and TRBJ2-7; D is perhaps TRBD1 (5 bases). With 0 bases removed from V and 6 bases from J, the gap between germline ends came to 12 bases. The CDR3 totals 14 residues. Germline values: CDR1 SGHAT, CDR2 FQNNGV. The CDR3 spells CASSLDQGRGEQYF. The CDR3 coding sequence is TGTGCCAGCAGCTTAGATCAGGGTCGTGGCGAGCAGTACTTC.

The DNA for the CDR3 is TGTGCCAGCAGTTTAGGAAGACCTGAAGCTTTCTTT. Amino acid sequence: CASSLGRPEAFF. This chain joins TRBV28 and TRBJ1-1, with D uncertain. The CDR3 length is 12 residues. From germline, CDR1 is MDHEN and CDR2 SYDVKM. V shed 2 bases and J shed 6 bases, with 7 bases lying between them.

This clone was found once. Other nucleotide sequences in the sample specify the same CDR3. The CDR3 protein is CASSPSYEQYF. CDR3 DNA: TGTGCCAGCAGCCCTTCCTACGAGCAGTACTTC. The chain recombines TRBV11-2 with TRBJ2-7; D not certain. The CDR3 has 11 amino acids. V was clipped by 5 bases and J by 1 base, with 3 bases between them. Looked up from germline, CDR1 is SGHAT and CDR2 is FQNNGV.

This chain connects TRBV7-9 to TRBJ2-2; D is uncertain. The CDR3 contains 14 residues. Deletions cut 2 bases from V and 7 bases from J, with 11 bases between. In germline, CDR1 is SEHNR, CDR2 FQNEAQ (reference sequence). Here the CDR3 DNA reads TGTGCCAGCAGCTTAATGGCCGATGACGGGGAGCTGTTTTTT. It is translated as CASSLMADDGELFF.

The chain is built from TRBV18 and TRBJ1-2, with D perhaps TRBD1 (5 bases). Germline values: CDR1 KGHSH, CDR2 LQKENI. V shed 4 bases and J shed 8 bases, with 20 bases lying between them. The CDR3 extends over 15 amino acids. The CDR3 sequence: CASSRDRAKPAGYTF. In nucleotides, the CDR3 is TGTGCCAGCTCACGGGACCGAGCAAAACCAGCGGGCTACACCTTC.

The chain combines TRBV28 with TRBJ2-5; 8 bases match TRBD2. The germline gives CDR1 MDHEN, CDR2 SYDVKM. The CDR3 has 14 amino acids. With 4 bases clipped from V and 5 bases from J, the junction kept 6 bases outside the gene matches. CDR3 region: CASSSSGRGETQYF. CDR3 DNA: TGTGCCAGCAGTTCATCCGGGAGGGGCGAGACCCAGTACTTC. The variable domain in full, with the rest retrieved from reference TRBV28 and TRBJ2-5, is DVKVTQSSRYLVKRTGEKVFLECVQDMDHENMFWYRQDPGLGLRLIYFSYDVKMKEKGDIPEGYSVSREKKERFSLILESASTNQTSMYLCASSSSGRGETQYFGPGTRLLVL.

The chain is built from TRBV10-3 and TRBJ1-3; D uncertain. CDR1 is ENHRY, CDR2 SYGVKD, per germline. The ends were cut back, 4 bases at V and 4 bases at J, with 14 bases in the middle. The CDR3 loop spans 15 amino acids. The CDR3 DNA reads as TGTGCCATCAGTGGATCCGGGAGGGCGGGAAACACCATATATTTT. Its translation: CAISGSGRAGNTIYF.

CDR3 sequence reads: CASSKPKTGDWSYNEQFF. CDR3 in DNA: TGTGCCAGCAGCAAGCCTAAAACAGGGGATTGGTCCTACAATGAGCAGTTCTTC. This chain links TRBV5-4 with TRBJ2-1, with 7 bases matching TRBD1. CDR3 length: 18 residues. CDR1 is SGHNT, CDR2 YYREEE, per germline (reference sequence). V lost 4 bases to trimming and J lost 1 base; unmatched junction nucleotides: 14.

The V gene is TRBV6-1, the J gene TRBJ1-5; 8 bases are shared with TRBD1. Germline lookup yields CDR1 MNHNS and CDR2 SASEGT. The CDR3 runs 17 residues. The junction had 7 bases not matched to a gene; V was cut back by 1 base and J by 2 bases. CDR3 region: CASSEGQGQPGNQPQHF. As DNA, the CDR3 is TGTGCCAGCAGTGAAGGACAGGGGCAGCCCGGCAATCAGCCCCAGCATTTT.

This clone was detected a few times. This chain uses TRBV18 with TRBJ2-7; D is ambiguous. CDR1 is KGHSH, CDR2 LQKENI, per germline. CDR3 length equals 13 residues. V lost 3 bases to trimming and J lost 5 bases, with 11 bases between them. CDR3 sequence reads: CASSPLGGDEQYF. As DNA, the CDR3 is TGTGCCAGCTCACCCCTCGGCGGAGACGAGCAGTACTTC.

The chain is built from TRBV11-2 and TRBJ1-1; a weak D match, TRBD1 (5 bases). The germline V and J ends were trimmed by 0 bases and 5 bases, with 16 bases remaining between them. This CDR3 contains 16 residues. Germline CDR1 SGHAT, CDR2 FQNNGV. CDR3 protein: CASSLDFRTPKTEAFF. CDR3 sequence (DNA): TGTGCCAGCAGCTTAGACTTCCGGACACCTAAAACTGAAGCTTTCTTT.

The CDR3 sequence: CASSLGGYEQYF. The CDR3 nucleotides are TGTGCCAGCAGTTTAGGCGGCTACGAGCAGTACTTC. The chain combines TRBV25-1 with TRBJ2-5, with D unresolved. The tail of the sequence fits TRBJ2-7 better, so the J call may be wrong. Germline V gives CDR1 MGHDK, CDR2 SYGVNS. This CDR3 is built from 12 residues.

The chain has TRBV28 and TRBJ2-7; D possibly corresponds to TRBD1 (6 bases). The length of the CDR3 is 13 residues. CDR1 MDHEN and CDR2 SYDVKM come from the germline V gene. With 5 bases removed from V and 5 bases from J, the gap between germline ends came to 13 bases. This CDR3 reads CASSPQGLHEQYF. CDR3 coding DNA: TGTGCCAGCAGTCCCCAGGGGCTTCACGAGCAGTACTTC.

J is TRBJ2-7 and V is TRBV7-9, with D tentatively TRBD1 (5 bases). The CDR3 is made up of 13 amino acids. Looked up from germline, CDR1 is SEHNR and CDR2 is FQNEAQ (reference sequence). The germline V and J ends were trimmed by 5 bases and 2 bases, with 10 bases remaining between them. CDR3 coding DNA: TGTGCCAGCAGCCCACCGACAGCCTACGAGCAGTACTTC. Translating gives CASSPPTAYEQYF.

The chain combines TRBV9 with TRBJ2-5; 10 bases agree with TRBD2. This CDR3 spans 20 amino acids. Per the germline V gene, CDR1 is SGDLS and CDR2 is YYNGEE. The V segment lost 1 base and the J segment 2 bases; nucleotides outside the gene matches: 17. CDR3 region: CASSVFGLAGVCVVQETQYF. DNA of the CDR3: TGTGCCAGCAGCGTATTTGGTCTAGCGGGAGTGTGTGTGGTGCAAGAGACCCAGTACTTC.

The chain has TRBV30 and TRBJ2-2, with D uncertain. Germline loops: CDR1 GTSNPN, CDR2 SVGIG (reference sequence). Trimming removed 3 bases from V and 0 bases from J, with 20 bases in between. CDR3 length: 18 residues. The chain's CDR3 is CAWRTRLPPGANTGELFF. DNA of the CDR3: TGTGCCTGGAGAACTCGCCTCCCCCCGGGTGCGAACACCGGGGAGCTGTTTTTT. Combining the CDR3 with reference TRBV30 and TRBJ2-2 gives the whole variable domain SQTIHQWPATLVQPVGSPLSLECTVEGTSNPNLYWYRQAAGRGLQLLFYSVGIGQISSEVPQNLSASRPQDRQFILSSKKLLLSDSGFYLCAWRTRLPPGANTGELFFGEGSRLTVL.

The CDR3 sequence is CASSDGGSSYNEQFF. The CDR3 DNA sequence: TGTGCCAGCAGCGACGGCGGAAGCTCCTACAATGAGCAGTTCTTC. The J gene is TRBJ2-1, the V gene TRBV9, with D unclear. Trimming shortened V by 3 bases and J by 0 bases, and 10 bases separated the two germline ends. This CDR3 comprises 15 residues. Germline V gene lookup returns CDR1 SGDLS and CDR2 YYNGEE. Filled out from reference TRBV9 and TRBJ2-1, the complete variable domain reads DSGVTQTPKHLITATGQRVTLRCSPRSGDLSVYWYQQSLDQGLQFLIQYYNGEERAKGNILERFSAQQFPDLHSELNLSSLELGDSALYFCASSDGGSSYNEQFFGPGTRLTVL.

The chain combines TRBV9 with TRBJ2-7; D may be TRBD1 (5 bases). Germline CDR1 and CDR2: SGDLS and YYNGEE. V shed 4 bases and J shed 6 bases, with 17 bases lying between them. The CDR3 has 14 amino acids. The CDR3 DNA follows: TGTGCCAGCAGCCCTGGGGCAGGGTTCCGCGAGCAGTACTTC. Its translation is CASSPGAGFREQYF.

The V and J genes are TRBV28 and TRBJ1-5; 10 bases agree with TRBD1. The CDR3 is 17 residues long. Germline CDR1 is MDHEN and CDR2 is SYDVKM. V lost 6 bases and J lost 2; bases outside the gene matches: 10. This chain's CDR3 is CASRGPGGTGGNQPQHF. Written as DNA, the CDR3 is TGTGCCAGCAGGGGCCCAGGCGGGACAGGGGGCAATCAGCCCCAGCATTTT.

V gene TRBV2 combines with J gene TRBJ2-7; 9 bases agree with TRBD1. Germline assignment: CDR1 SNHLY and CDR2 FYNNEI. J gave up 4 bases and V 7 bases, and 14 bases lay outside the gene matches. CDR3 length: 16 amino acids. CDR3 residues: CASTLNAGQGSYEQYF. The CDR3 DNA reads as TGTGCCAGCACCCTAAATGCGGGACAGGGTTCTTACGAGCAGTACTTC.

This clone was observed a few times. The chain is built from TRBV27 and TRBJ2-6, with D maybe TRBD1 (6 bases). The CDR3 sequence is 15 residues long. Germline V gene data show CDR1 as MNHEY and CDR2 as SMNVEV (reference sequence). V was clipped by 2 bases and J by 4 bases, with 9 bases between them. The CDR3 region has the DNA TGTGCCAGCAGTTTAAGGGGGACCGGGGCCAACGTCCTGACTTTC. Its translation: CASSLRGTGANVLTF.